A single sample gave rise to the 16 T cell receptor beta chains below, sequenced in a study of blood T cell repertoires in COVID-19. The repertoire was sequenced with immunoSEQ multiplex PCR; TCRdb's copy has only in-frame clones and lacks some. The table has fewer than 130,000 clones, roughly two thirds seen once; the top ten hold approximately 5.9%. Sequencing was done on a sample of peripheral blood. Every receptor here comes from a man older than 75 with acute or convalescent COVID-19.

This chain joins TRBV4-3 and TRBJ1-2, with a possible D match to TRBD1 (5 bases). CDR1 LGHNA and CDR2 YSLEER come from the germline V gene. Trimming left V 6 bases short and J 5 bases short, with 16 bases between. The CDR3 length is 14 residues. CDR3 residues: CASSPDWGEYGYTF. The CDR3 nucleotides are TGCGCCAGCAGTCCTGACTGGGGGGAGTATGGCTACACCTTC.

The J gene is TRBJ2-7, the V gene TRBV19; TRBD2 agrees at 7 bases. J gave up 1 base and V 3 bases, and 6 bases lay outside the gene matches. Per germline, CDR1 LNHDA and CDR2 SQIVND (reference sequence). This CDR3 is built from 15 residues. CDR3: CASSIESGGSYEQYF. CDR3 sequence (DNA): TGTGCCAGTAGTATTGAGTCGGGGGGTTCCTACGAGCAGTACTTC.

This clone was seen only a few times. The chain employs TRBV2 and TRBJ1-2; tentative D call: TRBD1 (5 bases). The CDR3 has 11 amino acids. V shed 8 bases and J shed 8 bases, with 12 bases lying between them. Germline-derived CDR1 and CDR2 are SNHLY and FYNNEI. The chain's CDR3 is CASGALRGYTF. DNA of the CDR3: TGTGCCAGCGGGGCTCTTCGAGGCTACACCTTC.

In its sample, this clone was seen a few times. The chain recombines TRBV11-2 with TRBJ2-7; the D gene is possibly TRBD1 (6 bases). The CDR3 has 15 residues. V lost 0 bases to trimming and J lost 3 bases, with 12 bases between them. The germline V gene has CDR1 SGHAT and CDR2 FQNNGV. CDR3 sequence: CASSLDRGTSYEQYF. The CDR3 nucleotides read TGTGCCAGCAGCTTAGATAGGGGGACAAGCTACGAGCAGTACTTC. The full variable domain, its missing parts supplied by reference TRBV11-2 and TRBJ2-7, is EAGVAQSPRYKIIEKRQSVAFWCNPISGHATLYWYQQILGQGPKLLIQFQNNGVVDDSQLPKDRFSAERLKGVDSTLKIQPAKLEDSAVYLCASSLDRGTSYEQYFGPGTRLTVT.

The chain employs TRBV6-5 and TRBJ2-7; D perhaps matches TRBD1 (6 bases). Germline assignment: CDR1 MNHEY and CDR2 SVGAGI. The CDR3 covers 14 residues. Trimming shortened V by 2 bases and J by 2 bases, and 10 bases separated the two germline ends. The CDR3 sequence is CASSYTQGPYEQYF. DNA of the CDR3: TGTGCCAGCAGTTACACACAGGGACCCTACGAGCAGTACTTC.

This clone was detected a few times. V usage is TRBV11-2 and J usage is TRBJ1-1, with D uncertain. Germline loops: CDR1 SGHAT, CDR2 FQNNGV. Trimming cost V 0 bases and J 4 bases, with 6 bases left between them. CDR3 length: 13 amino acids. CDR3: CASSLDDSTEAFF. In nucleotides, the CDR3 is TGTGCCAGCAGCTTAGACGATAGCACTGAAGCTTTCTTT. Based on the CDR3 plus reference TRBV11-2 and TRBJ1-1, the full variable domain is EAGVAQSPRYKIIEKRQSVAFWCNPISGHATLYWYQQILGQGPKLLIQFQNNGVVDDSQLPKDRFSAERLKGVDSTLKIQPAKLEDSAVYLCASSLDDSTEAFFGQGTRLTVV.

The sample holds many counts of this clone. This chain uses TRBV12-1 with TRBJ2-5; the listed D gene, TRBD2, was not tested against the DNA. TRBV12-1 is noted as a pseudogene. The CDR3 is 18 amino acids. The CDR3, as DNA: TGTGCCAGCTCCGAGGGGGGGACTAGCGGGAGCCCGGATAGGGCCCAGTACTTC. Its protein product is CASSEGGTSGSPDRAQYF.

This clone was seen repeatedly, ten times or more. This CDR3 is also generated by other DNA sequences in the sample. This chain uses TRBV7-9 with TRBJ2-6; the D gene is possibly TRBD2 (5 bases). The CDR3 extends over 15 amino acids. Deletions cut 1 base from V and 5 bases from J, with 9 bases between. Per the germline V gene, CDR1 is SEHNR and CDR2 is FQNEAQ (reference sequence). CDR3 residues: CASSLDGNRANVLTF. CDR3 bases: TGTGCCAGCAGCTTAGACGGGAACAGGGCCAACGTCCTGACTTTC.

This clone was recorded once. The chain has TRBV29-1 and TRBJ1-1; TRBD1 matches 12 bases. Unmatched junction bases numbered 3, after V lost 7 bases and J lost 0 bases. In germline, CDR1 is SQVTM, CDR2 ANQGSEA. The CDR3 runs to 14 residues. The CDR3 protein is CSGGQGAVNTEAFF. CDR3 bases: TGCAGCGGGGGACAGGGGGCGGTGAACACTGAAGCTTTCTTT.

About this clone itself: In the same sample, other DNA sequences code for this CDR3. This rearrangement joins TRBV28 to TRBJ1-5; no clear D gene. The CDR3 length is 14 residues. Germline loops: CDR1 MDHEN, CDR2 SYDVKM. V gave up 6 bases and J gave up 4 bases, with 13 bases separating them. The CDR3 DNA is TGTGCCAGCAGGCCGGCAGGCATTAATCAGCCCCAGCATTTT. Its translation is CASRPAGINQPQHF.

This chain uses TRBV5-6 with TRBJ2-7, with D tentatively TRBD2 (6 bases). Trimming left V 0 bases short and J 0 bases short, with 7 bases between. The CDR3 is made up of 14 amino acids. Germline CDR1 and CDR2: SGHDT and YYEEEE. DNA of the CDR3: TGTGCCAGCAGCTTGGACGGGAGCTCCTACGAGCAGTACTTC. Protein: CASSLDGSSYEQYF.

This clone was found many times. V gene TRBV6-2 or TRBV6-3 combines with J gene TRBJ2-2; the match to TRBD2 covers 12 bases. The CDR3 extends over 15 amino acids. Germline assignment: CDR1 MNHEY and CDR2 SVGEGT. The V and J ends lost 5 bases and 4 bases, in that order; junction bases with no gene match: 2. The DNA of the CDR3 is TGTGCCAGCAGTACTAGCGGGAGGTTCACCGGGGAGCTGTTTTTT. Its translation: CASSTSGRFTGELFF.

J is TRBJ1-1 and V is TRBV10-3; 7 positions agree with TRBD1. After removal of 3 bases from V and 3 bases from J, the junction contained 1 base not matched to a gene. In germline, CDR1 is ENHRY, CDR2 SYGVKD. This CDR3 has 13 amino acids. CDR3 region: CAISERGHTEAFF. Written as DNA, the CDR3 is TGTGCCATCAGTGAAAGGGGGCACACTGAAGCTTTCTTT.

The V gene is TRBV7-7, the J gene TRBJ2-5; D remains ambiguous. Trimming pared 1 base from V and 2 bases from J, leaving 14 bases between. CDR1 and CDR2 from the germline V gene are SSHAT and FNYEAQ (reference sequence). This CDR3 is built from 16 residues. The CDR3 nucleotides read TGTGCCAGCAGCTTAGGAGTTGGCGGTCGACAAGAGACCCAGTACTTC. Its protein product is CASSLGVGGRQETQYF.

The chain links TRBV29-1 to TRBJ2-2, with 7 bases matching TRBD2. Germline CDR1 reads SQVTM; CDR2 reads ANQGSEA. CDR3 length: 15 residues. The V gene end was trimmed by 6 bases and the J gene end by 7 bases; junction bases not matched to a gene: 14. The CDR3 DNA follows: TGCAGCGTCCCCGCGGGGGAGTTCCTTCGCGGGGAGCTGTTTTTT. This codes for CSVPAGEFLRGELFF.

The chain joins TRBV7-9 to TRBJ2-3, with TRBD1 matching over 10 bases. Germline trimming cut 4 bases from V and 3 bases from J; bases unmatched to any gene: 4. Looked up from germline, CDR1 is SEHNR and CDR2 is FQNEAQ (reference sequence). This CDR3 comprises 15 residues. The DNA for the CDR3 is TGTGCCAGCAGCTCGGGACAGGGGAGGACAGATACGCAGTATTTT. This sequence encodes CASSSGQGRTDTQYF.